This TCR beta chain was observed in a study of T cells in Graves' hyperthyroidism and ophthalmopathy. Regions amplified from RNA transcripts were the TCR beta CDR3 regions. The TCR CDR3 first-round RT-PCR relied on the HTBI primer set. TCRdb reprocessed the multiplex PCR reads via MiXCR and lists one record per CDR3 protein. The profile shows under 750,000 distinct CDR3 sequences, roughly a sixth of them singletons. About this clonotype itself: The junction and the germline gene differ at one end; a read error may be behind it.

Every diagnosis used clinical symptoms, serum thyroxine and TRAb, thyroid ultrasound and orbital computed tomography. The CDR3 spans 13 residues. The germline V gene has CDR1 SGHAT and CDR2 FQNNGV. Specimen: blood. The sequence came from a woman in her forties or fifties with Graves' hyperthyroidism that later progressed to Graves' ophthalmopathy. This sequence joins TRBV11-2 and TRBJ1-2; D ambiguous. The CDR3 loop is CASSSQQGYGHTF. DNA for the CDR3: TGTGCCAGCAGCTCCCAGCAAGGATATGGCCACACCTTC.